Below are 16 T cell receptor beta chains sequenced from a single sample in a study of T cell repertoires in ileal Crohn's disease. Clones were sequenced by immunoSEQ multiplex PCR, and TCRdb holds only the in-frame ones, with some missing. The profile shows about 11,000 clones, 70% to 80% of them singletons. The time point: neoterminal ileum biopsy at postoperative endoscopy, about 6 months after surgery. Sequenced input: ileal tissue. The receptor source for this set is an adult with Crohn's disease.

The chain joins TRBV5-1 to TRBJ2-5; 10 bases are shared with TRBD2. The J call may be wrong; the DNA end is better matched by TRBJ2-7. CDR3 size: 14 residues. The germline V gene encodes CDR1 SGHRS and CDR2 YFSETQ. DNA of the CDR3: TGCGCCAGCAGCAGCCTAGCGGGGGCCTACGAGCAGTACTTC. Translated: CASSSLAGAYEQYF.

In this sample, this clone turned up a few times. The chain carries TRBV28 and TRBJ2-1, with a possible D match to TRBD2 (6 bases). Trimming took 2 bases from V and 2 from J, leaving 10 bases between them. In germline, CDR1 is MDHEN, CDR2 SYDVKM. CDR3 length: 15 residues. CDR3: CASSLGTQAYNEQFF. The CDR3 bases are TGTGCCAGCAGTTTAGGGACTCAAGCCTACAATGAGCAGTTCTTC.

The CDR3 spells CASSPQTGGTFNEQFF. CDR3 bases: TGTGCCAGTAGTCCCCAGACAGGGGGTACTTTCAATGAGCAGTTCTTC. This sequence joins TRBV19 and TRBJ2-1; 9 bases are a match to TRBD1. With 5 bases clipped from V and 6 bases from J, the junction kept 11 bases outside the gene matches. CDR3 size: 16 residues. CDR1 and CDR2 (germline): LNHDA, SQIVND (reference sequence).

In its sample, this clone was seen a few times. The chain has TRBV19 and TRBJ2-1; 7 bases line up with TRBD2. The junction had 8 bases not matched to a gene; V was cut back by 4 bases and J by 5 bases. The CDR3 consists of 15 residues. Germline CDR1 and CDR2: LNHDA and SQIVND (reference sequence). The CDR3 nucleotides read TGTGCCAGTAGTACGTGGGGGGGTCAAGACAATGAGCAGTTCTTC. This sequence encodes CASSTWGGQDNEQFF.

The V and J genes are TRBV6-5 and TRBJ1-2, with 7 bases that match TRBD1. The CDR3 is 13 residues long. CDR1 is MNHEY and CDR2 is SVGAGI in the germline V gene. Trimming removed 7 bases from V and 5 bases from J; junction bases left unmatched: 7. CDR3 nucleotides: TGTGCCAGCACCGAGGGACAGCTTTATGGCTACACCTTC. Translation gives CASTEGQLYGYTF.

As DNA, the CDR3 is TGTGCCAGCACACCCTCCCCCAGTGGCTACACCTTC. This translates into CASTPSPSGYTF. V is TRBV6-1 and J is TRBJ1-2; D remains ambiguous. The CDR3 is 12 residues long. The germline V gene has CDR1 MNHNS and CDR2 SASEGT. V was pared by 7 bases and J by 7 bases, with 13 bases between.

The V call is TRBV2, the J call TRBJ2-7; the D is unclear. V was shortened by 4 bases and J by 0 bases, with 7 bases between the two germline ends. The CDR3 consists of 13 residues. CDR1 is SNHLY, CDR2 FYNNEI, per germline. The CDR3 DNA is TGTGCCAGCAGTGTCCTGAGCTCCTACGAGCAGTACTTC. Its translation: CASSVLSSYEQYF.

This chain joins TRBV5-6 and TRBJ1-1, with 8 bases fitting TRBD1. Germline values: CDR1 SGHDT, CDR2 YYEEEE. CDR3 length: 13 residues. V was pared by 4 bases and J by 10 bases, with 9 bases of the junction left unmatched. CDR3 DNA sequence: TGTGCCAGCAGCACCCCGGACAGGGCTGGAGCTTTCTTT. Amino acids: CASSTPDRAGAFF.

The V call is TRBV7-9, the J call TRBJ1-1; D not resolved. CDR1 is SEHNR, CDR2 FQNEAQ, per germline (reference sequence). This CDR3 comprises 15 residues. V was trimmed by 4 bases and J by 1 base, leaving 13 bases between them. Here the CDR3 reads CASSSHLRSNTEAFF. DNA for the CDR3: TGTGCCAGCAGCTCCCACCTACGTTCGAACACTGAAGCTTTCTTT.

The J gene is TRBJ1-2, the V gene TRBV9; no clear D gene. CDR3 size: 13 residues. The germline CDR1 and CDR2 sequences are SGDLS and YYNGEE. Between the trimmed V and J ends, which lost 0 bases and 4 bases, there was a span of 7 bases. CDR3 sequence reads: CASSVGVGYGYTF. DNA for the CDR3: TGTGCCAGCAGCGTAGGAGTTGGCTATGGCTACACCTTC.

This clone has more than one count but fewer than ten. The same CDR3 is also encoded by other DNA sequences in this sample. The rearrangement joins TRBV7-6 to TRBJ2-3; D not certain. Germline CDR1 SGHVS, CDR2 FNYEAQ. The ends were cut back, 1 base at V and 0 bases at J, with 5 bases in the middle. The CDR3 runs 14 residues. The CDR3: CASSLVRSTDTQYF. CDR3 coding DNA: TGTGCCAGCAGCTTAGTCAGAAGCACAGATACGCAGTATTTT.

The gene calls are TRBV5-6 and TRBJ1-1, with a weak D call TRBD1 (5 bases). This CDR3 contains 12 residues. The ends were cut back, 3 bases at V and 5 bases at J, with 8 bases in the middle. In germline, CDR1 is SGHDT, CDR2 YYEEEE. The CDR3 sequence: CASSWGGTEAFF. In DNA, the CDR3 is TGTGCCAGCAGCTGGGGGGGGACTGAAGCTTTCTTT.

The chain employs TRBV10-3 and TRBJ2-7; 8 bases are a match to TRBD1. The V segment lost 11 bases and the J segment 2 bases; nucleotides outside the gene matches: 11. There are 14 residues in the CDR3. The germline CDR1 and CDR2 sequences are ENHRY and SYGVKD. The CDR3 is CAADKGTGTYEQYF. The CDR3 DNA sequence: TGTGCCGCAGATAAGGGGACAGGAACCTACGAGCAGTACTTC.

The chain employs TRBV6-1 and TRBJ1-2; TRBD1 aligns across 7 bases. The CDR3 has 13 residues. J lost 13 bases, V lost 6 bases, and 14 bases had no gene match. The V gene's germline CDR1 is MNHNS and CDR2 SASEGT. CDR3 sequence (DNA): TGTGCCAGCAGCCCTACCGACAGGGAGAGAGGCACCTTC. Its translation: CASSPTDRERGTF.

This sequence joins TRBV5-1 and TRBJ2-5, with a possible D match to TRBD1 (5 bases). Germline CDR1 reads SGHRS; CDR2 reads YFSETQ. CDR3 length: 14 residues. V was cut by 0 bases and J by 5 bases, with 11 bases left in between. The DNA of the CDR3 is TGCGCCAGCAGCTTGGAACAGGTGGGCGAGACCCAGTACTTC. It yields the protein CASSLEQVGETQYF.

The chain combines TRBV19 with TRBJ2-2; 7 nucleotides line up with TRBD2. The CDR3 is made up of 16 amino acids. Trimming at V came to 5 bases and at J to 2 bases, leaving 8 bases not matched to a gene. Germline V gene sequence: CDR1 LNHDA, CDR2 SQIVND (reference sequence). DNA of the CDR3: TGTGCCAGTAGTGACTTGGGCGGGGGAAACACCGGGGAGCTGTTTTTT. Protein: CASSDLGGGNTGELFF.